This T cell receptor beta chain was captured by sequencing in a study of blood T cell repertoires in COVID-19. About the study: COVID-19 samples collected from the United States, Italy and Spain covered acute and convalescent phases. Sources were T cells, B-cell-depleted T cells, or PBMCs; the material itself was cDNA or gDNA.

The repertoire was sequenced with immunoSEQ multiplex PCR; TCRdb's copy has only in-frame clones and lacks some. The sample includes around 100,000 clones, approximately 90% of them seen just once. Trimming took off 4 bases at V and 9 bases at J, with 4 bases between the two ends. CDR1 WSHSY and CDR2 SAAADI come from the germline V gene. The CDR3 runs to 10 residues. The specimen was peripheral blood. This sequence originates from a woman of 80 years or more in a cohort sampled during active COVID-19. V and J are TRBV10-2 and TRBJ2-1; D unclear. CDR3 nucleotides: TGCGCCAGCAGTGTCGGTGAGCAGTTCTTC. Encoded protein: CASSVGEQFF.